This T cell receptor (beta chain) was captured by sequencing in a study of beta chain features in type 1 diabetes. Study-wide results and caveats: Patients showed naive, central memory and Treg TCRB repertoires that appeared more similar than those of healthy donors. In all four CD4+ subsets, TCRB CDR3 length was significantly, moderately reduced in type 1 diabetes.

V lost 8 bases, J lost 6 bases, and 18 bases stayed unmatched. The CDR3 is made up of 17 amino acids. Germline CDR1 is LGHNA and CDR2 is YSLEER. Markers CD45RO/CCR7/CD25/CD127/CD95/CD27 served to sort CD4+ naive, central memory, regulatory and stem cell-like memory cells. All sorted populations exceeded 95% purity. Investigators reverse transcribed all isolated RNA, so they sequenced expressed TCRB transcripts. Assay: immunoSEQ multiplex PCR; the TCRdb copy retains only in-frame clones and omits some. Here the sample spans 350,000 to 400,000 clones, roughly 15% being singletons. This clone occurred a few times. No antigen is known for it.

The chain is built from TRBV4-3 and TRBJ1-2; 10 bases are a match to TRBD1. The receptor was isolated from a woman aged 18-29 years in good health. The sequencing sample was made of naive CD4+ T cells from blood. CDR3 residues: CASGAGEGQGLSDGYTF. CDR3 in DNA: TGCGCCAGCGGGGCAGGCGAGGGACAGGGGTTGTCGGATGGCTACACCTTC.